This is a list of T cell receptor beta chains from one sample in a study of CD8+ T cells in alopecia areata. The protocol was immunoSEQ multiplex PCR, while the TCRdb copy is restricted to in-frame clones and leaves out a portion. The repertoire holds roughly 120,000 clones, with roughly 50% as singletons. The sample here was CD8+ T cells sorted from blood, taken at week 24, from a patient treated with tofacitinib. These receptor sequences come from a human donor with alopecia areata. Each CDR3 is given without its conserved first and last residue. Each record gives: J gene, V gene, CDR3 protein.

j_call: TRBJ2-2
v_call: TRBV10-3
cdr3_aa: AIKGYTGELF

j_call: TRBJ1-5
v_call: TRBV7-8
cdr3_aa: ASRGPEGTTQH

j_call: TRBJ2-1
v_call: TRBV10-3
cdr3_aa: AIKAGQGGRNNEQF

j_call: TRBJ2-7
v_call: TRBV4-3
cdr3_aa: ASRQSFAGTLGEQY

j_call: TRBJ2-3
v_call: TRBV5-1
cdr3_aa: ASSLTNLAEYRTDTQY

j_call: TRBJ2-1
v_call: TRBV30
cdr3_aa: AWSGAVSSYNEQF

j_call: TRBJ2-2
v_call: TRBV14
cdr3_aa: ASSFGLAGLTGELF

j_call: TRBJ2-5
v_call: TRBV10-3
cdr3_aa: AISDGTVAGETQY

j_call: TRBJ2-7
v_call: TRBV7-8
cdr3_aa: ASTKDSYEQY

j_call: TRBJ2-3
v_call: TRBV13
cdr3_aa: ASSFGTSGGDTDTQY

j_call: TRBJ1-1
v_call: TRBV5-6
cdr3_aa: ASSFAPQGNTEAF

j_call: TRBJ1-3
v_call: TRBV30
cdr3_aa: ALDPSSGNTIY

j_call: TRBJ2-7
v_call: TRBV5-6
cdr3_aa: ASSLAVTHYEQY